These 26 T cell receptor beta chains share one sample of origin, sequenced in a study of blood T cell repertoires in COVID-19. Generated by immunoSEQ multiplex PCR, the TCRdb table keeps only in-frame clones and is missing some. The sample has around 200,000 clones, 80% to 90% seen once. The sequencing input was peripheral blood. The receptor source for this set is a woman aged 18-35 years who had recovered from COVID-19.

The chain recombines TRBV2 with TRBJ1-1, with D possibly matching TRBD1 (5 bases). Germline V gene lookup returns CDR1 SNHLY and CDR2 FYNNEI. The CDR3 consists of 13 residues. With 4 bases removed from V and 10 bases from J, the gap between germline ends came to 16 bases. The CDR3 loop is CASSGRRGNGAFF. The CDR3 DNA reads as TGTGCCAGCAGTGGCCGGCGGGGGAACGGAGCTTTCTTT.

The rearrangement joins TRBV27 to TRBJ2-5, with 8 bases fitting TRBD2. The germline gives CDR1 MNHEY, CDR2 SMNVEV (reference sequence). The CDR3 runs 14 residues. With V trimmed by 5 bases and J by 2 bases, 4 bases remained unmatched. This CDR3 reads CASSPIAGQETQYF. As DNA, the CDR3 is TGTGCCAGCAGTCCAATAGCGGGGCAAGAGACCCAGTACTTC.

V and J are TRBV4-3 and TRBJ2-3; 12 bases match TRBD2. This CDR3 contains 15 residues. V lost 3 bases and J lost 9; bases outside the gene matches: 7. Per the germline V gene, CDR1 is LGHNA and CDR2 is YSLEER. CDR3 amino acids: CASSHALAGGPTQYF. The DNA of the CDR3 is TGCGCCAGCAGCCATGCGCTAGCGGGGGGGCCGACGCAGTATTTT.

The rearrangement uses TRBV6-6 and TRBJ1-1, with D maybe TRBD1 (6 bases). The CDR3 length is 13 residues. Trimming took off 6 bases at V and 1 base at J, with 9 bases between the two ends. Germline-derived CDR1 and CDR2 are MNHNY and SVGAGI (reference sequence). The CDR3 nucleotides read TGTGCCAGCAGGCAGGGGTGGAACACTGAAGCTTTCTTT. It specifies CASRQGWNTEAFF.

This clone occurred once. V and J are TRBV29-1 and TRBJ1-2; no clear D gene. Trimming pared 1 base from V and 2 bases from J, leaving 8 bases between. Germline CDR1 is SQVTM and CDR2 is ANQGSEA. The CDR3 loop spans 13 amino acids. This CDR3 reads CSVEGVLNYGYTF. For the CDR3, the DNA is TGCAGCGTTGAAGGGGTACTAAACTATGGCTACACCTTC.

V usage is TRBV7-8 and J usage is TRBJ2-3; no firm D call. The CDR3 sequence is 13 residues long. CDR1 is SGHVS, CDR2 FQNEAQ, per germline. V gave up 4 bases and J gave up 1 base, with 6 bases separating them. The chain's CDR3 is CASSSRGTDTQYF. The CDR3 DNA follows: TGTGCCAGCAGCTCCCGGGGCACAGATACGCAGTATTTT.

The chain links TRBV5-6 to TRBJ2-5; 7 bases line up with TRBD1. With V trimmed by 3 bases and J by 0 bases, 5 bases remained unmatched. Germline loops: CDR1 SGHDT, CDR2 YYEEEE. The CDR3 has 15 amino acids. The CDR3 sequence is CASSYPTGHQETQYF. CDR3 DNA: TGTGCCAGCAGCTACCCGACAGGGCACCAAGAGACCCAGTACTTC.

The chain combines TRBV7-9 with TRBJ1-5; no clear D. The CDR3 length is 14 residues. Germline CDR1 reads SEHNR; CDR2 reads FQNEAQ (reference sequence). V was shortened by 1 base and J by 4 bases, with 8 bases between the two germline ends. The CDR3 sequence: CASSLGLKNQPQHF. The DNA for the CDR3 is TGTGCCAGCAGCTTAGGACTGAAAAATCAGCCCCAGCATTTT.

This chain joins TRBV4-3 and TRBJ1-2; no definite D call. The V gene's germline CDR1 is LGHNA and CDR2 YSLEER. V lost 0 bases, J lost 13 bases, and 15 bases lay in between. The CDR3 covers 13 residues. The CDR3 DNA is TGCGCCAGCAGCCAAGAAAGCCCGAGTAGTCGCACCTTC. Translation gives CASSQESPSSRTF.

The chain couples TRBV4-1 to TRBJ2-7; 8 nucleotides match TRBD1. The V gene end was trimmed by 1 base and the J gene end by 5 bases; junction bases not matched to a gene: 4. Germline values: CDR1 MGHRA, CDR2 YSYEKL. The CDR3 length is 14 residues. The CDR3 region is CASSQGTGWNEQYF. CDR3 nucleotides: TGCGCCAGCAGCCAAGGGACAGGGTGGAACGAGCAGTACTTC.

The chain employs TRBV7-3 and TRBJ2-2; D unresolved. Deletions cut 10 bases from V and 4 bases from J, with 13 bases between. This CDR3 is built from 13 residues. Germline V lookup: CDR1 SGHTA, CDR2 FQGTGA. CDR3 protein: CATARGRTGELFF. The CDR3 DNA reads TGTGCCACCGCCCGTGGGCGCACCGGGGAGCTGTTTTTT.

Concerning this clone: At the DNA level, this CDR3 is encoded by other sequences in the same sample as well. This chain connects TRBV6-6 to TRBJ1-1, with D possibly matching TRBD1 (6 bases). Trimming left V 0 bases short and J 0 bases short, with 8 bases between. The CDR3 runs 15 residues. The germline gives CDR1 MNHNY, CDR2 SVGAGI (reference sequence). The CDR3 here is CASSYSRGMNTEAFF. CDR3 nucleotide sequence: TGTGCCAGCAGTTACTCCAGGGGAATGAACACTGAAGCTTTCTTT.

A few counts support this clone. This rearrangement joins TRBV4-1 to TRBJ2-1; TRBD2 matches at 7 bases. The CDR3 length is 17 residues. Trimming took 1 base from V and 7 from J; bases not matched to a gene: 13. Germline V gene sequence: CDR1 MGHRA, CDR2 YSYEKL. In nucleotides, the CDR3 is TGCGCCAGCAGCCAAGGAAGCTGGCTAGCGGCAGCAAATGAGCAGTTCTTC. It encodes CASSQGSWLAAANEQFF.

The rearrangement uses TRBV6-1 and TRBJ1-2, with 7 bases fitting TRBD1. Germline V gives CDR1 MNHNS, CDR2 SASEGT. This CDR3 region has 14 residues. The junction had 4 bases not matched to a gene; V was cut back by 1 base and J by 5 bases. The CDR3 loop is CASSEGTGVYGYTF. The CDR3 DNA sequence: TGTGCCAGCAGTGAAGGGACAGGAGTTTATGGCTACACCTTC.

CDR3 region: CASSFSSGARTDTQYF. CDR3 bases: TGTGCCAGTAGTTTTTCTAGCGGAGCTAGGACAGATACGCAGTATTTT. The V gene is TRBV19, the J gene TRBJ2-3; 7 bases match TRBD2. The V and J ends lost 5 bases and 3 bases, in that order; junction bases with no gene match: 11. The CDR3 totals 16 residues. The V gene's germline CDR1 is LNHDA and CDR2 SQIVND (reference sequence).

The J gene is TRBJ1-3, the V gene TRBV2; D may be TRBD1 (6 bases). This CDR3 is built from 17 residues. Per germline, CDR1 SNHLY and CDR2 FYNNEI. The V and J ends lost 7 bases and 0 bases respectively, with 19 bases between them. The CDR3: CASKWRGGGSSGNTIYF. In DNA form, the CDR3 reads TGTGCCAGCAAGTGGAGGGGGGGCGGAAGCTCTGGAAACACCATATATTTT.

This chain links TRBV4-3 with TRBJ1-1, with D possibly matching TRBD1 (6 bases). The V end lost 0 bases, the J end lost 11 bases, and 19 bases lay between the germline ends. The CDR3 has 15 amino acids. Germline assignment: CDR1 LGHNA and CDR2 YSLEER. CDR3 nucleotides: TGCGCCAGCAGCCAAGATTCGGGGGGGGCCGCGGTGGCTTTCTTT. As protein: CASSQDSGGAAVAFF.

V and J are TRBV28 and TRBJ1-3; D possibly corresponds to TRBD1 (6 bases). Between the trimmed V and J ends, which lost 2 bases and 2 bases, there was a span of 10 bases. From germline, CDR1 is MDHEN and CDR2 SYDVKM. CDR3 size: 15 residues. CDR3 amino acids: CASSLGGAAGNTIYF. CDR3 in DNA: TGTGCCAGCAGTTTAGGGGGCGCCGCTGGAAACACCATATATTTT.

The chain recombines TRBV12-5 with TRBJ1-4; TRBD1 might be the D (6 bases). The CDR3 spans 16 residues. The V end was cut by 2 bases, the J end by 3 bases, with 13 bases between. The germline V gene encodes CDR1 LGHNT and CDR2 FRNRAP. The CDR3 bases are TGTGCTAGTGGTTTGATAAAAGGGACATCTAATGAAAAACTGTTTTTT. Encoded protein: CASGLIKGTSNEKLFF.

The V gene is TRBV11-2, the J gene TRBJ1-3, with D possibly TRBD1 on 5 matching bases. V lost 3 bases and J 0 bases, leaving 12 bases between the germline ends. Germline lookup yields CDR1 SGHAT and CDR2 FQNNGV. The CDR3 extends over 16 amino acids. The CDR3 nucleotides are TGTGCCAGCAGCTTGGGGCAGGTCTTCTCTGGAAACACCATATATTTT. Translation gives CASSLGQVFSGNTIYF.

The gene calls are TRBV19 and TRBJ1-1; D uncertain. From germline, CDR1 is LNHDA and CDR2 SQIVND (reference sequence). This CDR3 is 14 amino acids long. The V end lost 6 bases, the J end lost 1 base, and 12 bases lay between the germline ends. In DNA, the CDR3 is TGTGCCAGTAGAAAACAGAGAACGAACACTGAAGCTTTCTTT. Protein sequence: CASRKQRTNTEAFF.

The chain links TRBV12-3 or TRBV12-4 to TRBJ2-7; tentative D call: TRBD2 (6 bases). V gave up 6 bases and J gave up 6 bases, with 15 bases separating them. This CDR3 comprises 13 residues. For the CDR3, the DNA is TGTGCCAGCAGCGGGGACGGGGACTTCGAGCAGTACGTC. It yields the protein CASSGDGDFEQYV.

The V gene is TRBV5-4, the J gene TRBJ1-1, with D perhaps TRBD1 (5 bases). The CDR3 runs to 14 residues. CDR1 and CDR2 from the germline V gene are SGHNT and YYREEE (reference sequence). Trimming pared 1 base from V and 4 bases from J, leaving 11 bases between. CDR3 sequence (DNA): TGTGCCAGCAGCTTGACGGGGGAGGGCACTGAAGCTTTCTTT. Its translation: CASSLTGEGTEAFF.

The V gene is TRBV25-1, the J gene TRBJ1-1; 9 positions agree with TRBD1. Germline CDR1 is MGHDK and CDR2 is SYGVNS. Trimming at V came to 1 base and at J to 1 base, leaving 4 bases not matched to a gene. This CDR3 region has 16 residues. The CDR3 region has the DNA TGTGCCAGCAGTGAATTGGGACAGGGTGGGAACACTGAAGCTTTCTTT. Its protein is CASSELGQGGNTEAFF. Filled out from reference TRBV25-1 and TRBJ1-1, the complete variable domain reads EADIYQTPRYLVIGTGKKITLECSQTMGHDKMYWYQQDPGMELHLIHYSYGVNSTEKGDLSSESTVSRIRTEHFPLTLESARPSHTSQYLCASSELGQGGNTEAFFGQGTRLTVV.

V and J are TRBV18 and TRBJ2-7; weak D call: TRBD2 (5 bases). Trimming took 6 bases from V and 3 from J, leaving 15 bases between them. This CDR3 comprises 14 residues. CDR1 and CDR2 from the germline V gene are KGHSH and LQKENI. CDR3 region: CASSPVKGSYEQYF. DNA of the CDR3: TGTGCCAGCTCTCCAGTAAAAGGGAGCTACGAGCAGTACTTC. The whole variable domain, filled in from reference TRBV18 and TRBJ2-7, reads NAGVMQNPRHLVRRRGQEARLRCSPMKGHSHVYWYRQLPEEGLKFMVYLQKENIIDESGMPKERFSAEFPKEGPSILRIQQVVRGDSAAYFCASSPVKGSYEQYFGPGTRLTVT.

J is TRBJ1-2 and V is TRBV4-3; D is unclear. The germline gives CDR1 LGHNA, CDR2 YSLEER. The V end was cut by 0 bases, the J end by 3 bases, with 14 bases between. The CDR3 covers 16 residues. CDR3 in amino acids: CASSQDGPGFYYGYTF. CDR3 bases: TGCGCCAGCAGCCAAGATGGTCCGGGATTCTACTATGGCTACACCTTC.